This record covers a single T cell receptor beta chain. From germline, CDR1 is MNHNS and CDR2 SASEGT. V dropped 4 bases and J dropped 2 bases, with 11 bases sitting between them. This CDR3 contains 14 residues. Measured with immunoSEQ multiplex PCR; TCRdb has only the in-frame clones, and not every one. Seen here are some 60,000 clones, around 87% observed once, and the top ten hold around 5.2%. The data stem from a study of technical replicates of blood from a few donors. The chain employs TRBV6-1 and TRBJ1-2, with D possibly being TRBD1 (5 bases). This TCR came from a human donor in good health. Some clones in this sample may be carry-over from other donors' samples. The material sequenced was PBMCs. The CDR3 DNA sequence: TGTGCCAGCAGTGGGGGACTCCTAAACTATGGCTACACCTTC. Residues: CASSGGLLNYGYTF.